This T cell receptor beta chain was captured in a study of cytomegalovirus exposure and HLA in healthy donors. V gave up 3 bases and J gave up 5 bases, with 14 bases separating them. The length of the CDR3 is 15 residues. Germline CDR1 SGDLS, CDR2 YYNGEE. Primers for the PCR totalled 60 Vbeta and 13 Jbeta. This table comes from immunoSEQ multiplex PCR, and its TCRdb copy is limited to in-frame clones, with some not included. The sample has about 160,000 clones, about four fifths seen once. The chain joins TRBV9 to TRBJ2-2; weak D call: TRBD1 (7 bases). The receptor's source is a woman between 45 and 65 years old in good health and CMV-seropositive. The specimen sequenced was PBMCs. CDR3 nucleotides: TGTGCCAGCAGCGGATCACAGGGGAGGACCGGGGAGCTGTTTTTT. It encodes CASSGSQGRTGELFF.